Presented here are 23 T cell receptor beta chains from one specimen sequenced in a study of T cell changes during pregnancy in multiple sclerosis (dated by TCRdb to the late 2010s). Preparation of the library involved the immunoSEQ multiplex PCR assay. This is the immuneACCESS table as TCRdb keeps it, with only in-frame sequences that have V and J called. A part of the clones is gone; compared with another copy, unresolved V genes explain less than half, and the rest is unexplained. Here the sample has about 46,000 clones; 75% to 95% occur a single time. The top ten constitute roughly 9% of the sample. This material consisted of CD8+ T cells from peripheral blood mononuclear cells, taken after pregnancy. These receptor sequences come from a female donor with multiple sclerosis, enrolled in a pregnancy study.

This rearrangement joins TRBV19 to TRBJ1-1; D ambiguous. CDR1 is LNHDA and CDR2 is SQIVND in the germline V gene (reference sequence). This CDR3 has 14 residues. Trimming removed 1 base at V and 0 bases at J, with 6 bases between. The CDR3 sequence: CASSIAGLNTEAFF. CDR3 sequence (DNA): TGTGCCAGTAGTATAGCGGGTTTGAACACTGAAGCTTTCTTT.

This chain uses TRBV11-2 with TRBJ2-7, with 10 bases aligning to TRBD2. Germline CDR1 is SGHAT and CDR2 is FQNNGV. CDR3 length: 15 amino acids. V lost 4 bases, J lost 3 bases, and 6 bases stayed unmatched. CDR3 loop: CASSSDLAGVYEQYF. CDR3 nucleotide sequence: TGTGCCAGCAGCTCCGACCTAGCGGGAGTCTACGAGCAGTACTTC.

This clone was picked up one time. V usage is TRBV5-8 and J usage is TRBJ2-2; 7 nucleotides match TRBD1. There are 16 residues in the CDR3. With 3 bases clipped from V and 3 bases from J, the junction kept 8 bases outside the gene matches. Germline lookup yields CDR1 SGHTS and CDR2 YDEGEE. The CDR3: CASSSTRDSYTGELFF. In DNA form, the CDR3 reads TGTGCCAGCAGCTCGACCCGGGACAGCTACACCGGGGAGCTGTTTTTT.

V gene TRBV5-6 combines with J gene TRBJ2-7, with a weak D call TRBD2 (5 bases). Germline CDR1 and CDR2: SGHDT and YYEEEE. The CDR3 has 12 residues. V was cut by 0 bases and J by 7 bases, with 8 bases left in between. CDR3 DNA: TGTGCCAGCAGCTTGGGGTCGGGGGAGCAGTACTTC. Its protein is CASSLGSGEQYF.

This clone was recorded only once. The chain has TRBV10-2 and TRBJ2-1; 13 nucleotides match TRBD2. The CDR3 runs to 15 residues. V was clipped by 4 bases and J by 8 bases; unmatched bases: 5. CDR1 is WSHSY and CDR2 is SAAADI in the germline V gene. The CDR3 spells CASSVGLAGIDEQFF. In DNA form, the CDR3 reads TGCGCCAGCAGTGTGGGACTAGCGGGAATCGATGAGCAGTTCTTC.

The chain employs TRBV7-9 and TRBJ2-3, with 9 bases aligning to TRBD2. V shed 5 bases, J shed 0 bases, and the junction held 12 bases outside the gene matches. Germline CDR1 is SEHNR and CDR2 is FQNEAQ (reference sequence). The CDR3 totals 18 residues. CDR3 DNA: TGTGCCAGCAGCACTACGCTAGCGGGAAGGACCAGCACAGATACGCAGTATTTT. Amino acids: CASSTTLAGRTSTDTQYF.

CDR3 region: CASSYSSYEQYF. As DNA, the CDR3 is TGTGCCAGCAGCTATAGCTCCTACGAGCAGTACTTC. This sequence joins TRBV13 and TRBJ2-7, with D unclear. Germline CDR1 is PRHDT and CDR2 is FYEKMQ (reference sequence). Trimming took 4 bases from V and 0 from J, leaving 4 bases between them. The CDR3 loop spans 12 amino acids.

This chain connects TRBV25-1 to TRBJ2-7, with 8 bases fitting TRBD1. V lost 6 bases, J lost 5 bases, and 6 bases stayed unmatched. This CDR3 region has 13 residues. Per germline, CDR1 MGHDK and CDR2 SYGVNS. The chain's CDR3 is CASSQTGADEQYF. Here the CDR3 DNA reads TGTGCCAGCAGCCAGACAGGGGCTGACGAGCAGTACTTC.

This sequence joins TRBV4-1 and TRBJ1-5; D not certain. Trimming cost V 1 base and J 8 bases, with 12 bases left between them. Germline values: CDR1 MGHRA, CDR2 YSYEKL. The CDR3 loop spans 14 amino acids. CDR3 residues: CASSQGLEMKPQHF. In DNA form, the CDR3 reads TGCGCCAGCAGCCAAGGTTTGGAGATGAAGCCCCAGCATTTT.

The chain uses TRBV4-3 and TRBJ2-5; 8 bases fit TRBD2. This CDR3 is 16 amino acids long. Trimming at V came to 1 base and at J to 0 bases, leaving 4 bases not matched to a gene. From germline, CDR1 is LGHNA and CDR2 YSLEER. DNA of the CDR3: TGCGCCAGCAGCCAAGTGGGTAGCGGGGACCAAGAGACCCAGTACTTC. Its translation: CASSQVGSGDQETQYF.

The chain has TRBV19 and TRBJ2-3, with 8 bases identical to TRBD1. Looked up from germline, CDR1 is LNHDA and CDR2 is SQIVND (reference sequence). Trimming removed 5 bases from V and 10 bases from J; junction bases left unmatched: 5. The CDR3 extends over 12 amino acids. The chain's CDR3 is CASSPYRGSQYF. The CDR3 DNA sequence: TGTGCCAGTAGTCCGTACAGGGGGTCGCAGTATTTT.

J is TRBJ2-1 and V is TRBV13, with 8 bases identical to TRBD2. Germline CDR1 reads PRHDT; CDR2 reads FYEKMQ (reference sequence). Unmatched junction bases numbered 7, after V lost 5 bases and J lost 4 bases. CDR3 length: 15 residues. CDR3 loop: CASSGDIAGYNEQFF. Here the CDR3 DNA reads TGTGCCAGCAGCGGGGATATAGCGGGATACAATGAGCAGTTCTTC.

This clone came up once. CDR3 DNA: TGTGCCAGCAGTTACCCCGGACAGGGCCCCTACGAGCAGTACTTC. Its translation: CASSYPGQGPYEQYF. V usage is TRBV6-5 and J usage is TRBJ2-7, with 8 bases matching TRBD1. The length of the CDR3 is 15 residues. Germline values: CDR1 MNHEY, CDR2 SVGAGI. The junction had 5 bases not matched to a gene; V was cut back by 2 bases and J by 2 bases.

This sequence joins TRBV6-1 and TRBJ1-2; D is undetermined. CDR3 length: 15 residues. Germline CDR1 MNHNS, CDR2 SASEGT. V lost 2 bases and J lost 2, with 12 bases in between. The DNA of the CDR3 is TGTGCCAGCAGTGAAATAGAGGGAGCAAACTATGGCTACACCTTC. It codes for CASSEIEGANYGYTF.

V and J are TRBV7-7 and TRBJ1-4; 7 nucleotides line up with TRBD1. The CDR3 loop spans 15 amino acids. CDR1 is SSHAT and CDR2 is FNYEAQ in the germline V gene (reference sequence). Losses at the gene ends were 6 bases for V and 4 bases for J; bases not matched to a gene: 8. CDR3: CASSYGTAFNEKLFF. For the CDR3, the DNA is TGTGCCAGCAGTTACGGGACAGCTTTTAATGAAAAACTGTTTTTT.

This clone appeared a few times. The chain employs TRBV6-5 and TRBJ1-5, with D perhaps matching TRBD1 (5 bases). This CDR3 region has 15 residues. Per germline, CDR1 MNHEY and CDR2 SVGAGI. The germline V and J ends were trimmed by 6 bases and 5 bases, with 17 bases remaining between them. CDR3 amino acids: CASSVTPGIHQPQHF. As DNA, the CDR3 is TGTGCCAGCAGCGTTACACCAGGGATCCATCAGCCCCAGCATTTT.

The chain links TRBV4-1 to TRBJ2-2, with 8 positions matching TRBD2. CDR1 is MGHRA, CDR2 YSYEKL, per germline. V lost 3 bases, J lost 0 bases, and 12 bases stayed unmatched. This CDR3 spans 19 amino acids. The CDR3 nucleotides are TGCGCCAGCAGCCACCCTCGAGGGCGGACTAGCCCGAACACCGGGGAGCTGTTTTTT. Protein sequence: CASSHPRGRTSPNTGELFF.

This clone was counted a few times. V and J are TRBV19 and TRBJ1-2, with D hard to call. CDR1 and CDR2 from the germline V gene are LNHDA and SQIVND (reference sequence). V lost 0 bases and J 5 bases, leaving 13 bases between the germline ends. This CDR3 spans 15 amino acids. CDR3 sequence reads: CASSIDVTVPYGYTF. The CDR3 nucleotides read TGTGCCAGTAGTATAGATGTCACAGTCCCTTATGGCTACACCTTC.

The genes are TRBV7-9 and TRBJ2-1, with D perhaps TRBD1 (5 bases). This CDR3 is 11 amino acids long. Trimming took 5 bases from V and 15 from J, leaving 14 bases between them. Germline V gene sequence: CDR1 SEHNR, CDR2 FQNEAQ (reference sequence). The CDR3 protein is CASSRGQDPFF. For the CDR3, the DNA is TGTGCCAGCAGCCGAGGACAAGATCCGTTCTTC.

The V gene is TRBV29-1, the J gene TRBJ2-3, with TRBD1 matching 9 bases. Germline V gene data show CDR1 as SQVTM and CDR2 as ANQGSEA. Germline trimming cut 6 bases from V and 6 bases from J; bases unmatched to any gene: 7. This CDR3 comprises 13 residues. The CDR3 DNA reads as TGCAGCGTGCGGGACAGGGTTTCCGATACGCAGTATTTT. Translation gives CSVRDRVSDTQYF.

The J gene is TRBJ2-7, the V gene TRBV5-4; D might be TRBD1 (6 bases). Germline-derived CDR1 and CDR2 are SGHNT and YYREEE (reference sequence). Trimming took off 5 bases at V and 2 bases at J, with 14 bases between the two ends. There are 14 residues in the CDR3. The CDR3 spells CASSTGPTPYEQYF. The CDR3 DNA sequence: TGTGCCAGCAGTACAGGGCCCACCCCCTACGAGCAGTACTTC.

This clone turned up a few times. V is TRBV21-1 and J is TRBJ1-6. TRBV21-1 is recorded as a pseudogene. The CDR3 extends over 16 amino acids. CDR3 DNA sequence: TGTGCCAGCAGCAAAGCCCCCCACCTCGGTGTCTCACCCCTCCACTTT. Its translation is CASSKAPHLGVSPLHF.

V and J are TRBV10-1 and TRBJ2-7, with TRBD2 matching over 10 bases. V was clipped by 7 bases and J by 5 bases; unmatched bases: 8. Germline assignment: CDR1 WNHNN and CDR2 SYGVQD (reference sequence). The CDR3 totals 14 residues. CDR3 sequence reads: CASIGASGSHEQYF. DNA of the CDR3: TGCGCCAGCATTGGGGCTAGCGGGAGCCACGAGCAGTACTTC.